This T cell receptor (beta chain) was identified during a study of T cells of healthy individuals. TCRdb ran MiXCR on the 5' RACE reads and lists one entry per CDR3 protein. The table lists roughly 87,000 distinct CDR3 sequences, 17% of them singletons, with roughly 6.1% in the top ten. This clonotype was counted many times. V shed 0 bases and J shed 9 bases, with 9 bases lying between them. From germline, CDR1 is KGHSH and CDR2 LQKENI. There are 13 residues in the CDR3. The chain uses TRBV18 and TRBJ2-1; the D is unclear. The TCR originated in a human donor in good health. The CDR3 sequence: CASSPPWLGEQFF. CDR3 nucleotides: TGTGCCAGCTCACCACCGTGGCTCGGTGAGCAGTTCTTC.